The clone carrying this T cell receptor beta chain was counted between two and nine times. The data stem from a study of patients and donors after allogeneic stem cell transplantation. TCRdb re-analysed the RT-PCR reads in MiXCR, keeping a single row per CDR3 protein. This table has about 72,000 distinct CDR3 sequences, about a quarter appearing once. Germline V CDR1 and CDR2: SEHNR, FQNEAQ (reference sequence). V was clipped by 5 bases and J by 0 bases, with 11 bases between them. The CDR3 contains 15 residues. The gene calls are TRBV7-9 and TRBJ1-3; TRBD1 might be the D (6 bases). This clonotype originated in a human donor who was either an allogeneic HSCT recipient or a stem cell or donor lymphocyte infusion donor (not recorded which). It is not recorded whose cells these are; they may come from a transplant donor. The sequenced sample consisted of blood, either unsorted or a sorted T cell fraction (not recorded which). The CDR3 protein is CASSNGQYSGNTIYF. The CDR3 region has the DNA TGTGCCAGCAGCAATGGACAGTACTCTGGAAACACCATATATTTT.